Below, one T cell receptor (beta chain) is given with its context. This clonotype was seen ten or more times. Its antigen has not been determined. No much larger clone is present one base from it, and per-base qualities are unavailable. The library was made by multiplex PCR. These reads were obtained on an Illumina HiSeq 4000. CDR3 regions were amplified by Arm-PCR with iRepertoire HTBI primers to construct TCR beta libraries. Before sequencing, the PCR products went through gel purification. In the original analysis: A total of 60 to 80 TRBV and under 15 TRBJ segments were identified across samples and were used for gene usage analysis of CDR3 amino acid clonotypes. COPE and FqMerger were used to merge filtered high-quality paired reads into contigs. BLAST was used to align contigs to IMGT TRBV, TRBD and TRBJ reference genes, and CDR3 was defined according to IMGT. Any clonotype with a frequency above 0.1% was classified as a highly expanded clone. Shannon entropy served as the measure of repertoire diversity, while the Gini coefficient captured V-J evenness. A clonotype was considered public if more than one individual shared it. Using fastp trimming at Q25 and MiXCR clonotype assembly, TCRdb reanalyzed the public sequencing data and kept in-frame beta chains. Rows with one shared CDR3 protein collapse into an entry with the most common genes and DNA. The V and J calls and clone size are TCRdb's, not the authors'. In this sample the table shows about 400,000 distinct CDR3 sequences, about 15% of which occur a single time. The biggest ten clones account for about 8.2% of the sample.

The sample's time point label, decoded: newly diagnosed GD, antithyroid drugs for less than 3 months. RNA was extracted from PBMCs in TRIzol for both TCR sequencing and RNA sequencing. The diagnosis of Graves' disease followed American Thyroid Association guidelines. Recruitment of patients was carried out at an endocrinology department in Xi'an, China. Each patient gave approximately 9 milliliters of peripheral blood, collected in an EDTA anticoagulant tube. Ficoll Paque Plus density gradient separation was used to isolate PBMCs, and no further T cell sorting was done. RNA quality was checked with an Agilent 2100 Bioanalyzer and agarose gel, and concentration with a NanoDrop 2000. The record originates from a study of regulatory T cells in long-lasting Graves disease (dated by TCRdb to the early 2020s). In terms of the full investigation: Newly diagnosed Graves' disease patients had taken antithyroid drugs for less than 3 months. A total of approximately 35 samples were covered by TCR sequencing, comprising some 13 persistent and around 20 newly diagnosed Graves' disease patients. Patients with persistent Graves' disease were compared with patients with newly diagnosed Graves' disease using TCR sequencing and RNA sequencing of peripheral blood. The study took place in China and was registered as a clinical trial.

The CDR3 sequence holds 16 residues, the cysteine and phenylalanine included. The retained sequence is limited to the CDR3, 48 bases, with the frame set at the first base. In the germline V gene, CDR1 corresponds to MDHEN and CDR2 to SYDVKM. From V the trimming removes 2 bases and from J it removes 0 bases, while the gene matches leave 1 base of the junction unaccounted for. Beyond this particular receptor, the publication reports: As a limitation, the authors acknowledged that the small sample size may reduce accuracy. Compared with newly diagnosed patients, persistent Graves' disease patients had lower TCR Shannon entropy and fewer highly expanded clones, which suggests clonal expansion. Only the TCR beta chain was sequenced and analyzed. Peripheral blood alone was examined, since thyroid tissue, which constituted the primary lesion, could not be accessed. Patients with persistent disease shared more public clonotypes (around 2,500) than newly diagnosed patients did (around 1,000). Persistent disease showed preferential use of TRBV28, TRBJ1-2 and TRBJ2-5, whereas newly diagnosed disease favored TRBV20-1 and TRBJ2-1.

The same sample was also used in a study of T cells in Graves' hyperthyroidism and ophthalmopathy. The second paper states: A patient counted as having stable Graves' hyperthyroidism if no progression to ophthalmopathy occurred over 18 months of follow-up. Hyperthyroidism patients were newly diagnosed, had a disease duration of under 2 months, and were aged 18 to 65 years. Exclusion was applied to patients with uncontrolled infections, other autoimmune diseases, pregnancy or lactation. Diagnoses were based on clinical symptoms, serum thyroxine and TRAb, thyroid ultrasound and orbital computed tomography. The first round of RT-PCR for the TCR CDR3 was performed with the HTBI primer set and the Qiagen OneStep RT-PCR kit. Most expanded thyroid clonotypes (frequency above 0.001) were also detected in blood, a finding suggesting that blood repertoires may reflect thyroid immune responses. A 13 V-J signature model separated ophthalmopathy from stable hyperthyroidism, with roughly 88% sensitivity and 81.08% specificity in cross-validation and 80%/75% in testing. In validation, progression to ophthalmopathy was predicted by the model with almost 71% sensitivity and 72% to 80% specificity, a median of 6.5 months before onset. To identify TCR V-J signatures that set the groups apart, the researchers used a discovery cohort of 100 patients, made up of fewer than 50 with Graves' ophthalmopathy and some 60 with stable Graves' hyperthyroidism. Prospective prediction of ophthalmopathy was tested in an independent validation cohort of under 20 hyperthyroidism patients and some 17 patients who later progressed to ophthalmopathy. For training and testing, the approximately 97 patients in the discovery cohort were randomly divided in a 7:3 ratio. In addition, the study compared T-cell repertoires in thyroid tissue and in blood from five or six Graves' hyperthyroidism patients. After sampling, hyperthyroidism patients received methimazole starting at 30 mg daily, and ophthalmopathy patients received high-dose intravenous methylprednisolone. The libraries were constructed in a second round of multiplex PCR and then size-selected and purified. Sequencing of the libraries was done on an Illumina HiSeq2000 using paired-end 100 bp reads. SOAPnuke was used to process the raw data, removing reads that contained adapters or uncalled bases, had a mean Phred below 15, or lacked an exact match to the constant primer or identifier. High-quality paired reads were merged using COPE v1.2.5, and each unique nucleotide sequence was defined as a clonotype. Clonotypes were aligned to IMGT TRBV, TRBD and TRBJ reference segments using MiTCR v1.1. The analysis was restricted to V-J combinations with a frequency above 0.0001, which together covered roughly 99% of the repertoires. The TCS score was defined as the ratio of F50 (clonal expansion) to E x V (chaos), calculated using BLOSUM62-based TCRdist between CDR3 peptides within each V-J. Welch's t-statistics and random forest reduced roughly 500 V-J features to 13, which were used in a naive Bayes classifier (R e1071). Sample size was not statistically predetermined, and blinding of investigators to group allocation was not performed. TCR Vbeta CDR3 sequencing of approximately 140 peripheral blood samples (over 40 ophthalmopathy, 75 hyperthyroidism and some 17 progressor patients) is reported in the paper.

Here the sequenced sample was peripheral blood mononuclear cells (PBMCs), taken at new diagnosis, from a patient treated with antithyroid drugs. The chain is made from TRBV28 and TRBJ2-4; the junction holds 10 bases that match TRBD2. The TCR comes from a woman in her thirties or forties with Graves disease. Donor details come from another sample of the same person, matched by shared clones. The CDR3 protein is CASSLPSGRAKNIQYF. DNA sequence: TGTGCCAGCAGTTTACCTAGCGGGAGAGCCAAAAACATTCAGTACTTC.